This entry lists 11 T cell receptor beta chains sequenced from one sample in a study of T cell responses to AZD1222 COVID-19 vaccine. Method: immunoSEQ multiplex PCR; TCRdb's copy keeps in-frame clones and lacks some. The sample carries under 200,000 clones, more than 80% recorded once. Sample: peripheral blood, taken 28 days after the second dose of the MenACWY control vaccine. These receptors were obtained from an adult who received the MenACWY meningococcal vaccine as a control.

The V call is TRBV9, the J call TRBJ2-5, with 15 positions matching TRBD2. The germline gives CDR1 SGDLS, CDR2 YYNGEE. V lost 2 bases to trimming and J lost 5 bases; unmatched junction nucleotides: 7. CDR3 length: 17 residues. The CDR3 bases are TGTGCCAGCAGCGTCGGGACTAGCGGGAGGCTTGGGGAGACCCAGTACTTC. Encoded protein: CASSVGTSGRLGETQYF.

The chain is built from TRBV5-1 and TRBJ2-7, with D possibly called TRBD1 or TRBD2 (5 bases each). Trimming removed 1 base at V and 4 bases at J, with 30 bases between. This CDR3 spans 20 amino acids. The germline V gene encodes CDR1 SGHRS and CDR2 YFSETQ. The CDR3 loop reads CASSLSPTPPTGSRGYEQYF. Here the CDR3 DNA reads TGCGCCAGCAGCTTGTCCCCTACCCCTCCAACAGGCTCTAGAGGGTACGAGCAGTACTTC.

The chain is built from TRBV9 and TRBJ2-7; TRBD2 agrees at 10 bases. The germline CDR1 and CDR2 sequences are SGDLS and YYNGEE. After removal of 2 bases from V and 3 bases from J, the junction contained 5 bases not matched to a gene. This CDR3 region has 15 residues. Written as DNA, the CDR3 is TGTGCCAGCAGCGTTATGGGGACTAGCGACTACGAGCAGTACTTC. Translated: CASSVMGTSDYEQYF.

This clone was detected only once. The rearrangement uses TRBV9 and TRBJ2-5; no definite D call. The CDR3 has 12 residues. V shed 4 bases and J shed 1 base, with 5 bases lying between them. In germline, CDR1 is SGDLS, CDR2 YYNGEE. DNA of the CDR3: TGTGCCAGCAGCAGACCCCAAGAGACCCAGTACTTC. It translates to CASSRPQETQYF.

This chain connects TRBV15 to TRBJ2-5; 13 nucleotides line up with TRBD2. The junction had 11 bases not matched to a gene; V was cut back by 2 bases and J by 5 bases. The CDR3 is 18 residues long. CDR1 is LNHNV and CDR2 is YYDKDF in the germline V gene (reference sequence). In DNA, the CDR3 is TGTGCCACCAGCAGATCCCCCCGGACTAGCGGGAGCGGGGAGACCCAGTACTTC. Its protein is CATSRSPRTSGSGETQYF.

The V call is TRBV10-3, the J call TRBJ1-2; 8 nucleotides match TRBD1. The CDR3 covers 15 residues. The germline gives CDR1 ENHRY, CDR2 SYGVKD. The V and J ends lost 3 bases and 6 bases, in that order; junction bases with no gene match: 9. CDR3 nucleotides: TGTGCCATCAGTGAAACACAGGGGGTAGTTAATGGCTACACCTTC. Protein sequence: CAISETQGVVNGYTF.

CDR3 nucleotide sequence: TGTGCCAGCAGCCGCTGGCCCCATTTGTACAATGAGCAGTTCTTC. As protein: CASSRWPHLYNEQFF. The V gene is TRBV21-1, the J gene TRBJ2-1; whether TRBD1, the table's D call, matches the DNA was not checked. TRBV21-1 is classified as a pseudogene. This CDR3 is built from 15 residues.

CDR3 DNA sequence: TGCAGTGCTAGTCCCAGACCGGGTGGACTAGCGGGCGATCTCCATTCAAGCTCCTACAATGAGCAGTTCTTC. It yields the protein CSASPRPGGLAGDLHSSSYNEQFF. J is TRBJ2-1 and V is TRBV20-1; TRBD2 agrees at 11 bases. With 3 bases clipped from V and 0 bases from J, the junction kept 28 bases outside the gene matches. Germline CDR1 DFQATT, CDR2 SNEGSKA (reference sequence). This CDR3 region has 24 residues.

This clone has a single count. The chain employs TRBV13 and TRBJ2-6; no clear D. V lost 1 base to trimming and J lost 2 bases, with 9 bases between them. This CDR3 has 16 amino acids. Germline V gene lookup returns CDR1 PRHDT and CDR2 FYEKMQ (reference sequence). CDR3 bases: TGTGCCAGCAGCTTAGTGGCAGTAGCTGGGGCCAACGTCCTGACTTTC. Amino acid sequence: CASSLVAVAGANVLTF.

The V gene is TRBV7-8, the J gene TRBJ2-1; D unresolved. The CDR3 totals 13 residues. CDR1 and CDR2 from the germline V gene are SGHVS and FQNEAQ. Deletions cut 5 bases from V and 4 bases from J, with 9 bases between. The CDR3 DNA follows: TGTGCCAGCAGCGGTGGTGGGTACAATGAGCAGTTCTTC. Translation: CASSGGGYNEQFF.

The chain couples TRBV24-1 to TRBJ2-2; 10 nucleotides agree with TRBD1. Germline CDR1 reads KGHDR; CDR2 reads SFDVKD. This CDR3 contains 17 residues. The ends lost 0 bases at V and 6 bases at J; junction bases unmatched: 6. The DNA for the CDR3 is TGTGCCACCAGTGATTTGCAAGTTGGGACAGGGGCCGGGGAGCTGTTTTTT. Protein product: CATSDLQVGTGAGELFF.